This TCR beta chain was captured in a study of T cell responses to AZD1222 COVID-19 vaccine. V gave up 7 bases and J gave up 4 bases, with 22 bases separating them. CDR1 is MNHEY, CDR2 SMNVEV, per germline (reference sequence). The CDR3 is made up of 16 amino acids. Study outcomes and limitations: CD4 TCRs covered the whole spike, strongest at regions 160-218 and 743-854.

In regard to this clone: Its target is unknown.

The data were produced by immunoSEQ multiplex PCR, yet TCRdb's version contains in-frame clones alone and is incomplete. The sample shows approximately 130,000 clones, 80% to 90% of them seen only once. The chain is built from TRBV27 and TRBJ1-2; D may be TRBD1 (6 bases). The source material was peripheral blood, sampled 28 days after the second AZD1222 dose. This receptor was obtained from an adult who received the AZD1222 COVID-19 vaccine. The CDR3 DNA reads as TGTGCCAGCAATCGATCGGGGCAGGGACACCTCTATGGCTACACCTTC. It encodes CASNRSGQGHLYGYTF.